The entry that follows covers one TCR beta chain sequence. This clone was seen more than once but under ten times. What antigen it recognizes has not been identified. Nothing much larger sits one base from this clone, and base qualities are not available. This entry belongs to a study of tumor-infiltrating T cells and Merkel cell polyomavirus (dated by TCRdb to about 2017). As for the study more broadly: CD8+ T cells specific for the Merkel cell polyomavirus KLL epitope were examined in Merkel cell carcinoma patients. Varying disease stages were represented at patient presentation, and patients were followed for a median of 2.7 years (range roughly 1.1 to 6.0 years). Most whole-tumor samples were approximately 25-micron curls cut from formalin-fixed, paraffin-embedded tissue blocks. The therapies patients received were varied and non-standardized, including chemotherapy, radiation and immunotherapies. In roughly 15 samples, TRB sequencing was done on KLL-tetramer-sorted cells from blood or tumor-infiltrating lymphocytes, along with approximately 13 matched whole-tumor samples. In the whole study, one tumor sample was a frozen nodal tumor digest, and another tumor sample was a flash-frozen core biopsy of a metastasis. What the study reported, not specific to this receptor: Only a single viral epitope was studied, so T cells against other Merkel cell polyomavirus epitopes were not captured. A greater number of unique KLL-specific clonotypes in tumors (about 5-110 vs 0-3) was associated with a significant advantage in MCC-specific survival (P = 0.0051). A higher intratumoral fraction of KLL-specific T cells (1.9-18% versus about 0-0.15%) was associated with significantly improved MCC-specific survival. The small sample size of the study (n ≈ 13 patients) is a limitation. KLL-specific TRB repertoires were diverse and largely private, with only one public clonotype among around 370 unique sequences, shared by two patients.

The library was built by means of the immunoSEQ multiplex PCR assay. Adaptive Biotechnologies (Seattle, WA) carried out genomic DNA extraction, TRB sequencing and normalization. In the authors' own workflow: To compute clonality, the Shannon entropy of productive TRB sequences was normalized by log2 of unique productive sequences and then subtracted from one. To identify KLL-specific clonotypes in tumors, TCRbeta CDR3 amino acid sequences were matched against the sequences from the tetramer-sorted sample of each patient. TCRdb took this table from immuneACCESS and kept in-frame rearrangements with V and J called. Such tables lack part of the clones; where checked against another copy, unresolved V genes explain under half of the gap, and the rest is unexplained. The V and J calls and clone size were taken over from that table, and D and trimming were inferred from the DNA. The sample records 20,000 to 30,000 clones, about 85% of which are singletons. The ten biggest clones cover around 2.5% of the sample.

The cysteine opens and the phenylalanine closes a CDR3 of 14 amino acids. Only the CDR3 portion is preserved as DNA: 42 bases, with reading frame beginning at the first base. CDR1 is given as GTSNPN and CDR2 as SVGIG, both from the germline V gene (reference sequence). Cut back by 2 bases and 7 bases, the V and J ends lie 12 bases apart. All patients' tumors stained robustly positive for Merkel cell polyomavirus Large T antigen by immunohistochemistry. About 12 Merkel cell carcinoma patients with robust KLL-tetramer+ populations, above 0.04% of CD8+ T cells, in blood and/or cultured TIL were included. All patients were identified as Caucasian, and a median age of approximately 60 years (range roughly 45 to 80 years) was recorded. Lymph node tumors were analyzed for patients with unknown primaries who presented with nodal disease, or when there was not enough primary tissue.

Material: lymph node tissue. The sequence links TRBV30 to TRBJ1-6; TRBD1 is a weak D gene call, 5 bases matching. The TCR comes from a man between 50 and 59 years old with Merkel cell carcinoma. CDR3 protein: CAWSQGGANSPLHF. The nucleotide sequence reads TGTGCCTGGAGTCAGGGAGGTGCAAATTCACCCCTCCACTTT.